A selection of T cell receptor beta chains follows, all from one sample in a study of cytomegalovirus exposure and HLA in healthy donors. Clones were read by immunoSEQ multiplex PCR, and TCRdb kept only the in-frame ones, dropping some. The sample shows 200,000 to 300,000 clones, over 80% of them seen only once. Sequenced input: PBMCs. The receptor source for this set is a woman between 40 and 55 years old in good health and CMV-seropositive. The CDR3 runs from the conserved cysteine through the conserved F or W. The D gene is left open where the match is weak. Clone size is given for some rows only: seen once, a few or many times, or a class if the clone is expanded.

v_call	j_call	d_call	clone_size	cdr3_aa	cdr3_nt
TRBV2	TRBJ2-2	NA	NA	CASNKNTGELFF	TGTGCCAGCAATAAGAACACCGGGGAGCTGTTTTTT
TRBV30	TRBJ2-1	NA	once	CAWSGGSSYNEQFF	TGTGCCTGGAGCGGGGGAAGCTCCTACAATGAGCAGTTCTTC
TRBV7-9	TRBJ1-5	TRBD1	NA	CSSSPGTGNQPQHF	TGTTCCAGCAGCCCCGGGACAGGTAATCAGCCCCAGCATTTT
TRBV28	TRBJ1-4	NA	NA	CASLSPPGVNNEKLFF	TGTGCCAGCCTTTCTCCGCCCGGGGTTAATAATGAAAAACTGTTTTTT
TRBV9	TRBJ2-3	NA	NA	CASSPEGRGTDTQYF	TGTGCCAGCAGCCCGGAAGGCAGGGGAACAGATACGCAGTATTTT
TRBV5-3	TRBJ2-7	NA	NA	CARSLGGEINRLEQYF	TGTGCCAGAAGCTTGGGGGGGGAAATCAACCGACTCGAGCAGTACTTC
TRBV27	TRBJ2-7	TRBD1	NA	CASSPWGQPDYEQYF	TGTGCCAGCAGTCCCTGGGGACAGCCAGACTACGAGCAGTACTTC
TRBV19	TRBJ2-7	NA	NA	CASSLGSGYEQYF	TGTGCCAGTAGTCTGGGCAGTGGGTACGAGCAGTACTTC
TRBV5-1	TRBJ2-2	TRBD1	NA	CASSPGQGNTGELFF	TGCGCCAGCAGCCCGGGACAGGGGAACACCGGGGAGCTGTTTTTT
TRBV5-4	TRBJ1-6	TRBD1	NA	CASRAGDRGYSPLHF	TGTGCCAGCAGGGCCGGGGACAGGGGATATTCACCCCTCCACTTT
TRBV10-3	TRBJ2-5	TRBD2	NA	CAISESGTRGGETQYF	TGTGCCATCAGTGAGTCGGGGACTAGAGGGGGAGAGACCCAGTACTTC
TRBV9	TRBJ1-1	TRBD1	NA	CASSVDWGQGVPNTEAFF	TGTGCCAGCAGCGTAGATTGGGGACAGGGAGTCCCGAACACTGAAGCTTTCTTT
TRBV2	TRBJ1-1	NA	NA	CASPGAPSPEAFF	TGTGCCAGCCCTGGGGCCCCGTCCCCTGAAGCTTTCTTT
TRBV4-3	TRBJ2-7	TRBD2	once	CASSHTTSDEQYF	TGCGCCAGCAGCCACACCACTAGCGACGAGCAGTACTTC
TRBV12-1	TRBJ1-2	NA	NA	CASTQPDRGSFLDYGYTF	TGTGCCAGCACCCAACCTGACAGGGGCTCCTTTCTTGACTATGGCTACACCTTC
TRBV30	TRBJ1-2	NA	few	CAWSIGGINYGYTF	TGTGCCTGGAGTATAGGGGGAATCAATTATGGCTACACCTTC
TRBV25-1	TRBJ1-6	NA	NA	CATKGAVSSPLHF	TGTGCCACCAAAGGGGCAGTTAGTTCACCCCTCCACTTT
TRBV28	TRBJ2-7	NA	NA	CASSLGSGVNYEQYF	TGTGCCAGCAGTTTAGGGAGCGGAGTGAACTACGAGCAGTACTTC
TRBV29-1	TRBJ1-2	NA	few	CSVDQGNYGYTF	TGCAGCGTTGATCAGGGAAACTATGGCTACACCTTC
TRBV2	TRBJ2-7	NA	once	CASRRAGTEYF	TGTGCCAGCAGGAGGGCGGGGACGGAGTACTTC
TRBV14	TRBJ2-5	TRBD2	NA	CASSEGTSGGAMETQYF	TGTGCCAGCAGCGAAGGGACTAGCGGGGGGGCCATGGAGACCCAGTACTTC
TRBV11-2	TRBJ2-7	TRBD2	NA	CASSLAGLAEYEQYF	TGTGCCAGCAGCTTAGCAGGTCTAGCGGAATACGAGCAGTACTTC
TRBV28	TRBJ2-5	TRBD1	NA	CASTLLDRGQETQYF	TGTGCCAGCACCCTCCTCGACAGGGGGCAAGAGACCCAGTACTTC
TRBV30	TRBJ1-5	NA	NA	CAWTTRGSNQPQHF	TGTGCCTGGACCACCCGCGGGAGTAATCAGCCCCAGCATTTT
TRBV21-1	TRBJ2-5	NA	NA	CASSKGLAETQYF	TGTGCCAGCAGCAAAGGACTAGCGGAGACCCAGTACTTC
TRBV30	TRBJ2-2	NA	NA	CAWSVADRATGELFF	TGTGCCTGGAGTGTGGCGGACAGAGCAACCGGGGAGCTGTTTTTT
TRBV7-9	TRBJ2-2	TRBD1	NA	CASSLVRVGQGNTGELFF	TGTGCCAGCAGCTTAGTACGCGTGGGACAGGGGAACACCGGGGAGCTGTTTTTT
TRBV7-2	TRBJ2-7	TRBD1	NA	CASSLARGSYEQYF	TGTGCCAGCAGCTTGGCCAGGGGGTCCTACGAGCAGTACTTC
TRBV9	TRBJ2-3	NA	NA	CASSVDGITDTQYF	TGTGCCAGCAGCGTAGACGGGATTACAGATACGCAGTATTTT
TRBV4-2	TRBJ2-2	NA	NA	CASSHKHGDTGELFF	TGTGCCAGCAGCCATAAACATGGAGATACCGGGGAGCTGTTTTTT
TRBV29-1	TRBJ1-1	NA	NA	CSVYSGGHTEAFF	TGCAGCGTTTATTCCGGGGGACACACTGAAGCTTTCTTT
TRBV11-2	TRBJ2-7	NA	NA	CASSSLDYEQYF	TGTGCCAGCAGCTCACTTGACTACGAGCAGTACTTC
TRBV11-3	TRBJ2-1	NA	NA	CASSYRTDSSNEQFF	TGTGCCAGCAGCTATCGGACAGACTCCTCCAATGAGCAGTTCTTC
TRBV11-3	TRBJ2-5	TRBD1	NA	CASSLFRGQGLRETQYF	TGTGCCAGCAGCTTATTCAGGGGGCAGGGTTTGAGGGAGACCCAGTACTTC
TRBV18	TRBJ1-1	TRBD1	NA	CASSPSQGANTEAFF	TGTGCCAGCTCACCATCACAGGGGGCGAACACTGAAGCTTTCTTT
TRBV4-2	TRBJ2-1	TRBD2	once	CASSPPGGSGGAHEQFF	TGTGCCAGCAGCCCCCCGGGCGGTAGCGGGGGGGCACATGAGCAGTTCTTC
TRBV7-2	TRBJ2-3	TRBD2	few	CASSFGGATDTQYF	TGTGCCAGCAGCTTCGGGGGGGCCACAGATACGCAGTATTTT
TRBV12-5	TRBJ2-7	TRBD2	NA	CASGLGETSGNYEQYF	TGTGCTAGTGGTTTGGGTGAGACTAGCGGAAACTACGAGCAGTACTTC
TRBV9	TRBJ1-6	NA	NA	CASSADISSYNSPLHF	TGTGCCAGCAGCGCGGACATATCTTCCTATAATTCACCCCTCCACTTT
TRBV5-1	TRBJ2-1	TRBD2	NA	CASSRGGTQLYNEQFF	TGCGCCAGCAGCAGGGGAGGGACCCAACTTTACAATGAGCAGTTCTTC
TRBV5-1	TRBJ2-4	TRBD1	once	CASSSGQGRRNIQYF	TGCGCCAGCAGCTCGGGACAGGGACGCCGGAACATTCAGTACTTC